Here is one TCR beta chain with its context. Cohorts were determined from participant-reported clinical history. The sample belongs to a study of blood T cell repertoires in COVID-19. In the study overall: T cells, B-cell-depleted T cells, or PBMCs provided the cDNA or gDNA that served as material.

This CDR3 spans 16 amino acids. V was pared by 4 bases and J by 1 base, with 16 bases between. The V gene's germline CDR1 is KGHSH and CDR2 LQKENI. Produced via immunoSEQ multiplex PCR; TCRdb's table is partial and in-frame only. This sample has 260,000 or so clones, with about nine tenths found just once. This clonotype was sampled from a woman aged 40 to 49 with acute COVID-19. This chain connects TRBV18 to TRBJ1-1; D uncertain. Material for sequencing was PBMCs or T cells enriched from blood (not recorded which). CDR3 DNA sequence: TGTGCCAGCTCACTAATACTTTTGACTGAGAACACTGAAGCTTTCTTT. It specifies CASSLILLTENTEAFF.